What follows are 9 T cell receptor beta chains derived from one specimen sequenced in a study of shared clonotypes between healthy human individuals (dated by TCRdb to between 2020 and 2021). Libraries were constructed by the immunoSEQ multiplex PCR assay. TCRdb holds this immuneACCESS table with in-frame rearrangements only. Some clones are missing; in checked studies, unresolved V genes explain under half, and the rest has no known cause. In this sample the table shows about 2 million clones, 85% to 95% of which occur a single time. Roughly 1.1% of the sample is held by the ten biggest clonotypes. For the CD8 naive samples, CD45RO-negative cells were positively selected for CCR7, yielding a CD45RA+CCR7+ population from which TemRA cells were excluded. Sample: naive CD8+ T cells sorted from blood. The cell subset or site label corresponds to: CD45RA+CCR7+. These receptors were taken from a man younger than 35 in good health.

The chain recombines TRBV7-9 with TRBJ2-7, with 7 bases that match TRBD2. The CDR3 length is 16 residues. Germline CDR1 is SEHNR and CDR2 is FQNEAQ (reference sequence). J was trimmed by 0 bases and V by 5 bases; bases with no gene match: 10. The CDR3 protein is CASSPLNGGISYEQYF. The CDR3 DNA sequence: TGTGCCAGCAGCCCCCTAAACGGGGGGATCTCCTACGAGCAGTACTTC.

J is TRBJ2-7 and V is TRBV7-9; 8 positions agree with TRBD2. Germline CDR1 reads SEHNR; CDR2 reads FQNEAQ (reference sequence). The CDR3 loop spans 16 amino acids. Trimming removed 4 bases from V and 3 bases from J; junction bases left unmatched: 11. CDR3 in amino acids: CASSSSSGSLIYEQYF. The CDR3 DNA is TGTGCCAGCAGCTCCTCAAGCGGGAGCCTCATCTACGAGCAGTACTTC.

The chain uses TRBV27 and TRBJ1-6, with D maybe TRBD1 (5 bases). This CDR3 has 13 residues. Germline V lookup: CDR1 MNHEY, CDR2 SMNVEV (reference sequence). Deletions cut 8 bases from V and 9 bases from J, with 14 bases between. DNA for the CDR3: TGTGCCAGCTTTCCAGGGATCGGTTCACCCCTCCACTTT. It encodes CASFPGIGSPLHF.

The V gene is TRBV30, the J gene TRBJ2-5; tentative D call: TRBD1 (5 bases). The CDR3 loop spans 12 amino acids. From germline, CDR1 is GTSNPN and CDR2 SVGIG (reference sequence). Trimming removed 5 bases at V and 2 bases at J, with 9 bases between. CDR3 coding DNA: TGTGCCTGGCAGGGTTTGCAAGAGACCCAGTACTTC. It specifies CAWQGLQETQYF.

The rearrangement links TRBV11-2 to TRBJ2-2; maybe TRBD2 (6 bases). CDR1 is SGHAT, CDR2 FQNNGV, per germline. V was pared by 1 base and J by 6 bases, with 15 bases between. The CDR3 has 16 amino acids. The CDR3 region has the DNA TGTGCCAGCAGCTTAGTGCGAACGGGAGAGGCCGGGGAGCTGTTTTTT. It is translated as CASSLVRTGEAGELFF.

J is TRBJ1-1 and V is TRBV14; 7 nucleotides agree with TRBD1. This CDR3 contains 15 residues. Germline loops: CDR1 SGHDN, CDR2 FVKESK. V lost 1 base to trimming and J lost 6 bases; unmatched junction nucleotides: 8. CDR3 sequence: CASSQVPGTEPEAFF. Here the CDR3 DNA reads TGTGCCAGCAGCCAAGTCCCGGGGACAGAGCCTGAAGCTTTCTTT.

The CDR3 DNA sequence: TGTGCCAGCAGCTGGGGCCAGGGCTACGAGCAGTACTTC. Translation: CASSWGQGYEQYF. The V and J genes are TRBV11-3 and TRBJ2-7; a weak D match, TRBD1 (5 bases). V lost 4 bases, J lost 3 bases, and 10 bases lay in between. The V gene's germline CDR1 is SGHNT and CDR2 YENEEA. The CDR3 runs to 13 residues.

V usage is TRBV4-3 and J usage is TRBJ2-3, with D maybe TRBD2 (5 bases). This CDR3 comprises 16 residues. Germline assignment: CDR1 LGHNA and CDR2 YSLEER. Trimming shortened V by 5 bases and J by 4 bases, and 19 bases separated the two germline ends. CDR3 region: CASSVRADSGPDTQYF. The CDR3 DNA reads as TGCGCCAGCAGCGTCCGGGCGGACTCAGGCCCAGATACGCAGTATTTT.

The CDR3 loop reads CASSEYGTDGEQYF. The CDR3 DNA sequence: TGTGCCAGCAGTGAATATGGGACAGATGGCGAGCAGTACTTC. J is TRBJ2-7 and V is TRBV6-1, with 7 bases lining up with TRBD1. This CDR3 contains 14 residues. After removal of 2 bases from V and 6 bases from J, the junction contained 7 bases not matched to a gene. Germline V gene lookup returns CDR1 MNHNS and CDR2 SASEGT.